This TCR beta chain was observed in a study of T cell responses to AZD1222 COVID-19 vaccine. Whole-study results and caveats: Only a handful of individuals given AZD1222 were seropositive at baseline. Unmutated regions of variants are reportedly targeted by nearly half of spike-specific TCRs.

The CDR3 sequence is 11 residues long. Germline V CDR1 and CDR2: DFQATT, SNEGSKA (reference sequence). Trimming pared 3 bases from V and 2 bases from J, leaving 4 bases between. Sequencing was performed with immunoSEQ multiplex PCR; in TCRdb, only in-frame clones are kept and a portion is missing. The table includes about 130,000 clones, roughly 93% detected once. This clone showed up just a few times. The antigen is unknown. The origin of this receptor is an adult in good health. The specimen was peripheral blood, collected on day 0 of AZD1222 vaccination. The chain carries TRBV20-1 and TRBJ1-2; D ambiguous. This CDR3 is CSARVNYGYTF. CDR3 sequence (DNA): TGCAGTGCTAGGGTAAACTATGGCTACACCTTC.